This is a list of T cell receptor beta chains from one sample in a study of blood T cell repertoires in COVID-19. Sequencing used immunoSEQ multiplex PCR; TCRdb keeps in-frame clones, though not all of them. The table has about 200,000 clones, about 83% seen once. The source material was peripheral blood. These receptors all come from a woman between 40 and 55 years old with active or convalescent COVID-19. CDR3s leave out the opening cysteine and the closing phenylalanine or tryptophan. Size is stated for part of the rows, as once, few or many counts, or as a class when the clone is expanded.

clone_size | j_call | v_call | cdr3_aa
few | TRBJ2-3 | TRBV6-5 | AVETRIMDTQY
- | TRBJ2-7 | TRBV12-3/TRBV12-4 | ASSWDSTYEQY
- | TRBJ1-1 | TRBV21-1 | ASSKMGVGTGLPEAF
- | TRBJ1-2 | TRBV7-3 | ASSLATDRGYGYT
once | TRBJ2-1 | TRBV11-2 | ASSLDGIIYEQF
- | TRBJ1-1 | TRBV7-9 | ASRGQGAEAF
few | TRBJ2-1 | TRBV12-1 | ASSFKSGPYNEQF
- | TRBJ2-3 | TRBV11-1 | ASSLFGGRTDTQY
- | TRBJ2-1 | TRBV25-1 | ASSVGGNYNEQF
- | TRBJ2-2 | TRBV30 | AWSTNRVAGELF
- | TRBJ2-5 | TRBV13 | ASGGVWQETQY
- | TRBJ1-2 | TRBV2 | ASSEAAGGDGYT
- | TRBJ2-7 | TRBV30 | ASNRGSYEQY
few | TRBJ1-2 | TRBV30 | ASRPGINYGYT
- | TRBJ2-5 | TRBV19 | ASSIRARETQY
- | TRBJ1-5 | TRBV19 | ASSPTTVSNQPQH
- | TRBJ1-5 | TRBV27 | ASSLGGDQPQH
- | TRBJ1-6 | TRBV6-1 | ASSGATGWGERTPLH
- | TRBJ2-1 | TRBV5-1 | ASSLNGELNEQF
- | TRBJ1-2 | TRBV4-2 | ASSQELRQDRGGYGYT
- | TRBJ1-3 | TRBV4-3 | ASSQDATGGSGNTIY
- | TRBJ2-1 | TRBV24-1 | ATSDGASGGTYNEQF
- | TRBJ1-3 | TRBV5-6 | ASLGAAGNTIY
- | TRBJ1-6 | TRBV6-5 | ASSRTGTPGALH
- | TRBJ2-3 | TRBV29-1 | SAPLAGGFDTQY
- | TRBJ2-3 | TRBV24-1 | ATSDFGARTDTQY
- | TRBJ1-2 | TRBV18 | ASSRGQGQDGYT
- | TRBJ1-2 | TRBV7-9 | ASSSDRFGYT
- | TRBJ1-4 | TRBV7-9 | ASSPGQGLREKLF
- | TRBJ1-2 | TRBV6-5 | ASRGQGIYGYT
- | TRBJ1-6 | TRBV2 | ASSVARLNSPLH
few | TRBJ1-5 | TRBV24-1 | ATSSDVSNQPQH
- | TRBJ1-1 | TRBV7-3 | ASSRAPTGGGTEAF
- | TRBJ2-7 | TRBV19 | ASSMGTGTGYYEQY
- | TRBJ1-3 | TRBV27 | ASSSIGTSGNTIY
once | TRBJ2-7 | TRBV4-2 | ASSPRAAGEHEQY
once | TRBJ1-2 | TRBV9 | ASTGGGGRGDDGYT
- | TRBJ1-2 | TRBV27 | ASTGGWGGGAGGYT
- | TRBJ2-7 | TRBV27 | ASSPTGDRGKQY
few | TRBJ1-4 | TRBV19 | ASSIDRGTEKLF
- | TRBJ1-2 | TRBV15 | ATSRDRGGEDGYT
- | TRBJ1-1 | TRBV24-1 | ATSDLLQGSEAF
- | TRBJ1-6 | TRBV6-5 | ASRSGFSYNSPLH
- | TRBJ1-2 | TRBV2 | ASSVVRGGGYT
medium-sized | TRBJ2-2 | TRBV3-1/TRBV3-2 | ASSHASGEGELF
- | TRBJ2-7 | TRBV27 | ASRGSGTVSYEQY
- | TRBJ1-1 | TRBV7-9 | ASSPALRAEAF
- | TRBJ2-3 | TRBV7-9 | ASSSTPGQVFTDTQY